A single sample gave rise to the 3 T cell receptor beta chains below, sequenced in a study of Ad26.COV2.S vaccination and SARS-CoV-2 variants. Sequencing was performed with immunoSEQ multiplex PCR; in TCRdb, only in-frame clones are kept and a portion is missing. The profile covers 300,000 to 400,000 clones, with around 87% appearing a single time and roughly 3.2% taken by the ten largest. As for treatment: some 19 received Ad26.COV2.S at low or high dose, single or two shots; about 5 received placebo; per-sample allocation not given. Vaccine and placebo recipients were sampled on day 63 after the first injection. The sequencing used peripheral blood, collected in a trial of Ad26.COV2.S vaccine versus placebo. The source is a person aged 18-65 years who received the Ad26.COV2.S COVID-19 vaccine or a placebo.

This clone has more than one count but fewer than ten. The chain links TRBV5-1 to TRBJ2-7; the match to TRBD1 covers 11 bases. Germline V lookup: CDR1 SGHRS, CDR2 YFSETQ. The junction had 3 bases not matched to a gene; V was cut back by 4 bases and J by 3 bases. The CDR3 contains 14 residues. CDR3 sequence reads: CASSVDRGRYEQYF. CDR3 DNA: TGCGCCAGCAGCGTGGACAGGGGGCGCTACGAGCAGTACTTC.

The V and J genes are TRBV4-1 and TRBJ1-6; unclear D gene. Germline V gives CDR1 MGHRA, CDR2 YSYEKL. Trimming took off 1 base at V and 0 bases at J, with 7 bases between the two ends. The CDR3 spans 16 residues. The CDR3 DNA follows: TGCGCCAGCAGCCAAGTCATGAGCTCCTATAATTCACCCCTCCACTTT. Its translation: CASSQVMSSYNSPLHF.

In this sample, this clone turned up once. This chain uses TRBV5-1 with TRBJ2-1; TRBD2 is a possible D gene (6 bases). Trimming took off 3 bases at V and 3 bases at J, with 13 bases between the two ends. The V gene's germline CDR1 is SGHRS and CDR2 YFSETQ. CDR3 length equals 15 residues. CDR3 loop: CASSSDAGGYNEQFF. The CDR3 DNA follows: TGCGCCAGCAGCTCGGACGCCGGGGGCTACAATGAGCAGTTCTTC.